This T cell receptor beta chain originates from a study of T cells in Graves' hyperthyroidism and ophthalmopathy. In germline, CDR1 is MGHRA, CDR2 YSYEKL. V gave up 0 bases and J gave up 4 bases, with 9 bases separating them. The CDR3 loop spans 14 amino acids. TCR beta CDR3 regions were amplified from RNA. A first-round RT-PCR of the TCR CDR3 used the HTBI primer set. Using its own MiXCR run on the multiplex PCR reads, TCRdb lists one record per CDR3 protein. The sample shows 300,000 to 450,000 distinct CDR3 sequences, 17% of them seen only once. Sequences were obtained from blood. The V call is TRBV4-1, the J call TRBJ1-1; D is ambiguous. The clonotype comes from a woman in her 30s with Graves' hyperthyroidism that later progressed to Graves' ophthalmopathy. CDR3 sequence (DNA): TGCGCCAGCAGCCAAGAAACAGCTAGCACTGAAGCTTTCTTT. It specifies CASSQETASTEAFF.